This T cell receptor beta chain stems from a study of blood T cell repertoires in COVID-19 (dated by TCRdb to the early 2020s). Looking at the study overall: Collaborator samples came from the United States, Italy and Spain and covered acute and convalescent phases of COVID-19. The prospective study material was composed of cDNA or gDNA derived from T cells, B-cell-depleted T cells, or PBMCs. Deeply sampled blood TCRbeta repertoires from subjects exposed to, actively infected with, or recovered from COVID-19 were included in the dataset. A freely available public database, intended as a resource for researchers studying the immune response to SARS-CoV-2, is where the repertoires were released. The samples were drawn from the first 160 participants of the ongoing ImmuneRACE study and from over 950 subjects provided by 6 global collaborators. Nearly every sample came with metadata listing a de-identified subject ID, COVID-19 status, age in years and sex. Where available, HLA class I and class II types were taken from metadata supplied by the sample provider and were not determined by assay-based typing. What the work shows at the level of the full study, not this receptor alone: The quantity of clinical and demographic metadata differed by source and by participant and was supplied without curation.

TCRbeta CDR3 regions were amplified from genomic DNA by means of the immunoSEQ Assay, a bias-controlled multiplex PCR. Under the source paper's analysis protocol: The number of nucleated cells in each sample was estimated from the amplification of reference gene primers within the assay. To quantify the absolute abundance of each unique TCRbeta CDR3 rearrangement, sequence reads were collapsed and filtered. For each sample, productive Simpson clonality was calculated as the square root of Simpson's diversity index over productive rearrangements. This is the immuneACCESS table as TCRdb keeps it, with only in-frame sequences that have V and J called. A part of the clones is gone; compared with another copy, unresolved V genes explain less than half, and the rest is unexplained. V and J calls and clone size come straight from that table; D and trimming were deduced from the DNA. The sample table holds approximately 120,000 clones, of which approximately 83% were seen once. The ten largest clones represent 25% to 30% of the sample.

The collaborating institutions used their own protocols to collect whole blood in K2EDTA tubes. For TCRbeta analysis, collaborator samples were shipped as frozen whole blood, as isolated PBMCs, or as DNA extracted from either sample type. The CDR3 covers 12 residues, taking in both the cysteine and the phenylalanine. The retained sequence is limited to the CDR3, 36 bases, with the frame set at the first base. V is cut by 12 bases and J by 5 bases, and the space between the germline ends is 13 bases. The CDR1 and CDR2 encoded by the germline V gene are KGHDR and SFDVKD. This clone showed up just a few times. There is no known antigen for this receptor. No clone much larger than this one lies a single base away; base qualities are absent.

The TCR was taken from a woman aged 80 or older with acute or convalescent COVID-19. Material for sequencing was peripheral blood. Recombination connected TRBV24-1 to TRBJ2-1, and the D gene may be TRBD1, 6 bases matching. In nucleotide form, the sequence is TGTGCCCCCGAAGGGGGAAACAATGAGCAGTTCTTC. The encoded protein is CAPEGGNNEQFF.